A single sample gave rise to the 8 T cell receptor beta chains below, sequenced in a study of monozygotic twins with inflammatory bowel disease. TCRdb reprocessed the 5' RACE reads; each CDR3 protein has one entry and no DNA is given. The record lists around 100,000 distinct CDR3 sequences, of which the ten most abundant hold 1.9%. Specimen: blood. Source of these receptors: a human donor with ulcerative colitis or Crohn's disease, or a healthy co-twin of an affected twin (not recorded which).

The V call is TRBV20-1, the J call TRBJ2-2; TCRdb returns TRBD2, unconfirmable since there is no DNA. CDR1 and CDR2 (germline): DFQATT, SNEGSKA (reference sequence). The length of the CDR3 is 14 residues. CDR3 protein: CSAGRQGNTGELFF.

V usage is TRBV24-1 and J usage is TRBJ2-2; with no DNA, the TCRdb D assignment of TRBD2 cannot be verified. The CDR3 runs to 17 residues. The germline V gene encodes CDR1 KGHDR and CDR2 SFDVKD. The CDR3 reads CATSDTSSGKFTGELFF.

The chain couples TRBV18 to TRBJ1-2. CDR3 length equals 14 residues. CDR1 KGHSH and CDR2 LQKENI come from the germline V gene. The CDR3 region is CASSLVGAHYGYTF.

The rearrangement joins TRBV24-1 to TRBJ1-5. Germline CDR1 KGHDR, CDR2 SFDVKD. There are 13 residues in the CDR3. The CDR3 loop reads CATSDFGYQPQHF.

The rearrangement joins TRBV11-2 to TRBJ2-1; TCRdb returns TRBD1, unconfirmable since there is no DNA. The CDR3 is made up of 17 amino acids. CDR1 is SGHAT and CDR2 is FQNNGV in the germline V gene. The CDR3: CASSFTGTGTLAGETFF. Drawing the rest from reference TRBV11-2 and TRBJ2-1, the complete variable domain is EAGVAQSPRYKIIEKRQSVAFWCNPISGHATLYWYQQILGQGPKLLIQFQNNGVVDDSQLPKDRFSAERLKGVDSTLKIQPAKLEDSAVYLCASSFTGTGTLAGETFFGPGTRLTVL.

The V and J genes are TRBV20-1 and TRBJ2-7. The CDR3 has 13 residues. The germline CDR1 and CDR2 sequences are DFQATT and SNEGSKA (reference sequence). The CDR3 here is CSASYLAKYEQYF.

This chain joins TRBV7-2 and TRBJ2-5; as DNA is missing, the TRBD2 call by TCRdb cannot be tested. The CDR3 length is 15 residues. Germline V lookup: CDR1 SGHTA, CDR2 FQGNSA. CDR3 loop: CASSWGPSPGETQYF.

This chain connects TRBV28 to TRBJ1-5. The CDR3 is 14 residues long. The germline V gene encodes CDR1 MDHEN and CDR2 SYDVKM. CDR3 loop: CASSFPYSNQPQLF.